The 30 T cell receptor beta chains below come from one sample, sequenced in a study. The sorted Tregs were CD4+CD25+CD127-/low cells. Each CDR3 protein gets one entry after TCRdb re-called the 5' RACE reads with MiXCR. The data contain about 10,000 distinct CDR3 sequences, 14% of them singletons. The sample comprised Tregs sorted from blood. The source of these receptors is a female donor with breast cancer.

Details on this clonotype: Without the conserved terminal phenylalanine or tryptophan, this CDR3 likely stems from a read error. The CDR3 here is CASSSTTGSVNTQYI. The CDR3 nucleotides read TGTGCCAGCAGCTCCACGACAGGGAGTGTAAATACGCAGTATATT. This chain uses TRBV7-8 with TRBJ2-3; TRBD1 aligns across 7 bases. Germline CDR1 SGHVS, CDR2 FQNEAQ. The V gene end was trimmed by 4 bases and the J gene end by 7 bases; junction bases not matched to a gene: 11. CDR3 length equals 15 residues.

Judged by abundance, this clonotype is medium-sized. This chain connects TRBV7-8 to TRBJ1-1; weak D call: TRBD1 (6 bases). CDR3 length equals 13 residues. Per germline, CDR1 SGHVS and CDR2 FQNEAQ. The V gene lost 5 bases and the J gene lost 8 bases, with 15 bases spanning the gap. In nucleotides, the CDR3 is TGTGCCAGCAGCCCGGTGGGGGGCTTAGAAGCTTTCTTT. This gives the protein CASSPVGGLEAFF.

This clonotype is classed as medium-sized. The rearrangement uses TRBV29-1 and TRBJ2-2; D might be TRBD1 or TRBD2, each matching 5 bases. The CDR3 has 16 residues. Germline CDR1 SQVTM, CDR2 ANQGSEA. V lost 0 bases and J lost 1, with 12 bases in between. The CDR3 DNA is TGCAGCGTTGAAGATGGGGCGGGCCAGAACACCGGGGAGCTGTTTTTT. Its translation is CSVEDGAGQNTGELFF.

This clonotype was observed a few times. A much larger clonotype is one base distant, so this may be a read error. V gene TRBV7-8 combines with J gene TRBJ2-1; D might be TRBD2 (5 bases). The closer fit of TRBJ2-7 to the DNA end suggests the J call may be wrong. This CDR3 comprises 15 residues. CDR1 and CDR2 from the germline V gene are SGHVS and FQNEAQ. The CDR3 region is CASSWTGLAGSEQYF. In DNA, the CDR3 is TGTGCCAGCAGCTGGACCGGGCTAGCTGGGAGTGAGCAGTACTTC.

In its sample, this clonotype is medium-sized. The CDR3 DNA follows: TGCGCCAGCAGCCAGGGACTAGCGGGAGTCGATGAGCAGTTCTTC. Protein sequence: CASSQGLAGVDEQFF. The chain is built from TRBV5-1 and TRBJ2-1, with 14 bases identical to TRBD2. Trimming took 4 bases from V and 8 from J; bases not matched to a gene: 5. CDR1 is SGHRS, CDR2 YFSETQ, per germline. The CDR3 contains 15 residues.

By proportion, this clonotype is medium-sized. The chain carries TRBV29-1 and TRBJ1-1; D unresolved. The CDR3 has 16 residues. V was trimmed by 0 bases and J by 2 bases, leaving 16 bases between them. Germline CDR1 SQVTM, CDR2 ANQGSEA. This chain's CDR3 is CSVEDFKADHNTEAFF. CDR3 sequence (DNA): TGCAGCGTTGAAGATTTCAAGGCGGACCATAACACTGAAGCTTTCTTT.

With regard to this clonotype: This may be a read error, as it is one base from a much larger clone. Here the CDR3 reads CASTQTDMQYF. In nucleotides, the CDR3 is TGTGCCAGCACTCAAACAGATATGCAGTATTTT. The J gene is TRBJ2-3, the V gene TRBV7-2, with D uncertain. There are 11 residues in the CDR3. Germline CDR1 and CDR2: SGHTA and FQGNSA.

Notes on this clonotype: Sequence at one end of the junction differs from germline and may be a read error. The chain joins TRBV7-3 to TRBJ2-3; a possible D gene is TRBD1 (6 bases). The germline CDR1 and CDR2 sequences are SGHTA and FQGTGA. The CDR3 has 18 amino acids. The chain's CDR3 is CASSPHGLGTRITDTQYF. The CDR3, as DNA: TGTGCCAGCAGCCCCCACGGGCTCGGGACACGAATCACAGACACGCAGTATTTT.

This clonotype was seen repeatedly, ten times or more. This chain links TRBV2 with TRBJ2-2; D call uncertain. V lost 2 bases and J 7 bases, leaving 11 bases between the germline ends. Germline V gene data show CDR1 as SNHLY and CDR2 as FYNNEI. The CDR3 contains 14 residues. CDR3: CASSESGFSGELFF. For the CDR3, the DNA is TGTGCCAGCAGTGAATCTGGGTTTAGCGGGGAGCTGTTTTTT.

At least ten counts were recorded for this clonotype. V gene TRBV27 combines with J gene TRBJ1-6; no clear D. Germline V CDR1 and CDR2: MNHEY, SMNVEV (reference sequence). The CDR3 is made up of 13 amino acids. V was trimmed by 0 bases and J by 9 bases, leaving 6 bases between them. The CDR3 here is CASSLSLVSPLHF. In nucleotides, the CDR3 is TGTGCCAGCAGTTTATCTTTGGTTTCACCCCTCCACTTT.

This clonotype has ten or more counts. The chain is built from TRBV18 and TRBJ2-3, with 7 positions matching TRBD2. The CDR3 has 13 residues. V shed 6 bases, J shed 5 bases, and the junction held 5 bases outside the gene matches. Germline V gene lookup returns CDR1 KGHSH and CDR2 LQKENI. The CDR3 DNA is TGTGCCAGCTCTCTAGCGGTAAAAGATACGCAGTATTTT. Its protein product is CASSLAVKDTQYF.

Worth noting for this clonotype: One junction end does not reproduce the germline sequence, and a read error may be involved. CDR3 residues: CASSPNKETRYF. The CDR3 nucleotides are TGTGCCAGCTCACCAAACAAAGAGACCCGGTACTTC. V gene TRBV18 combines with J gene TRBJ2-5; D is unclear. Looked up from germline, CDR1 is KGHSH and CDR2 is LQKENI. CDR3 length equals 12 residues.

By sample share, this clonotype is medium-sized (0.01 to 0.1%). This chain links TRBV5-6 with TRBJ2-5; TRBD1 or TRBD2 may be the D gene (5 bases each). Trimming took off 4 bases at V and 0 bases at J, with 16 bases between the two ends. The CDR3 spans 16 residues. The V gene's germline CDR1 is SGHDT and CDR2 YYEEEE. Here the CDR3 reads CASSGTTGGHQETQYF. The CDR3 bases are TGTGCCAGCAGCGGTACAACTGGGGGACACCAAGAGACCCAGTACTTC. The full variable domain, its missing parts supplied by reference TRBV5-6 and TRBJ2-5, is DAGVTQSPTHLIKTRGQQVTLRCSPKSGHDTVSWYQQALGQGPQFIFQYYEEEERQRGNFPDRFSGHQFPNYSSELNVNALLLGDSALYLCASSGTTGGHQETQYFGPGTRLLVL.

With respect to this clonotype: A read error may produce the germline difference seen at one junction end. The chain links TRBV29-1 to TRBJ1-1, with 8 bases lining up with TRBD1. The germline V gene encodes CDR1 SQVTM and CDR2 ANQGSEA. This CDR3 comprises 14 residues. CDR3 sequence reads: CSATRQGKNTEALF. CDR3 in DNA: TGCAGCGCTACCCGACAGGGGAAGAACACTGAAGCCCTCTTT.

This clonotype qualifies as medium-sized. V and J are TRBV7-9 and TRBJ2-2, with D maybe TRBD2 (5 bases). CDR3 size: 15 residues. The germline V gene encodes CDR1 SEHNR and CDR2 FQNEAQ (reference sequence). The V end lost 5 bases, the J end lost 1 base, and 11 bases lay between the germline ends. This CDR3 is CASSGRTGNTGELFF. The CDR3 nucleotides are TGTGCCAGCAGCGGCAGGACTGGGAACACCGGGGAGCTGTTTTTT.

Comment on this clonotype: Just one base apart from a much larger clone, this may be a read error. CDR3 protein: CATGQGATGANVPTF. For the CDR3, the DNA is TGTGCCACCGGACAGGGGGCGACTGGGGCCAACGTCCCGACTTTC. V and J are TRBV6-5 and TRBJ2-6, with TRBD1 matching 11 bases. This CDR3 contains 15 residues. The germline V gene has CDR1 MNHEY and CDR2 SVGAGI.

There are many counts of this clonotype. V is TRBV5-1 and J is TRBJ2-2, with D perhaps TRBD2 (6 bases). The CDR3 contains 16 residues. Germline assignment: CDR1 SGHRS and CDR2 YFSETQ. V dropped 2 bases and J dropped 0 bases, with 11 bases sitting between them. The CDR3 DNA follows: TGCGCCAGCAGCTTAACGGGCGGGGCGAACACCGGGGAGCTGTTTTTT. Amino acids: CASSLTGGANTGELFF.

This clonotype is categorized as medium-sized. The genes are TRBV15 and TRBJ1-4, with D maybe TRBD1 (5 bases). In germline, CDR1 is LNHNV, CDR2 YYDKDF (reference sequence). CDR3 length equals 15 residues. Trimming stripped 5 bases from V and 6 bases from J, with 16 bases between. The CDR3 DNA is TGTGCCACCAGCCCTGTTGGGTGGGGGGATGAAAAACTGTTTTTT. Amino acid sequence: CATSPVGWGDEKLFF.

CDR3 protein: CASSPTGADTQYF. As DNA, the CDR3 is TGCGCCAGCAGCCCAACAGGGGCAGATACGCAGTATTTT. The J gene is TRBJ2-3, the V gene TRBV5-1, with 7 bases identical to TRBD1. From germline, CDR1 is SGHRS and CDR2 YFSETQ. The CDR3 spans 13 residues. The J segment lost 4 bases and the V segment lost 4 bases, leaving 3 bases of the junction unmatched.

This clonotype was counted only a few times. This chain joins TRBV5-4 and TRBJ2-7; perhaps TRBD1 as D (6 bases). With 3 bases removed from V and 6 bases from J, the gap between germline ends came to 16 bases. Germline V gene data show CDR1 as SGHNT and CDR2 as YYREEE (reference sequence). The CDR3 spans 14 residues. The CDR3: CASSSPEGVGEQYF. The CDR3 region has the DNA TGTGCCAGCAGCTCGCCTGAGGGGGTAGGCGAGCAGTACTTC.

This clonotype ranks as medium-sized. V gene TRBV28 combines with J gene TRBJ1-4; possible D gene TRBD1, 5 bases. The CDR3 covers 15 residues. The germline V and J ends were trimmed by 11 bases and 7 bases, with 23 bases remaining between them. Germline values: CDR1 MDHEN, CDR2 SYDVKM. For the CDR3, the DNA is TGTGCCGCTCGGGGGTTGGCCCGGTCAGGTGAAAAACTGTTTTTT. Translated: CAARGLARSGEKLFF.

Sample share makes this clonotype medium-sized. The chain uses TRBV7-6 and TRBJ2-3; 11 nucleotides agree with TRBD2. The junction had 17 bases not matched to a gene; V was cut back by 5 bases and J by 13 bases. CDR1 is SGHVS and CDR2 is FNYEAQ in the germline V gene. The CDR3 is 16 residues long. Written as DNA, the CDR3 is TGTGCCAGCAGCCCCGAGACGGGACTAGCGGAGACGACCAAGTATTTT. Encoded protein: CASSPETGLAETTKYF.

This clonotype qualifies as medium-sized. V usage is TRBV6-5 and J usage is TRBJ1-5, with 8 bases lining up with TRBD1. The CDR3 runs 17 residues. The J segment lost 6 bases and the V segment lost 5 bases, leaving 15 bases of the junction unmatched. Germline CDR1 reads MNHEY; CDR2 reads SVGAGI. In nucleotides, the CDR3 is TGTGCCAGCAGTCTTACCTGGACAGGGCGGGAAGGTCAGCCCCAGCATTTT. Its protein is CASSLTWTGREGQPQHF.

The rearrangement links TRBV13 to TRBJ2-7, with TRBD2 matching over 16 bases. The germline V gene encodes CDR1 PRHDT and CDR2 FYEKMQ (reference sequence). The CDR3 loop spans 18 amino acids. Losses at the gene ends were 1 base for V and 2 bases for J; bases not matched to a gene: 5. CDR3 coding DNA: TGTGCCAGCAGCTTAGAGGGACTAGCGGGAGGGACTCCCTACGAGCAGTACTTC. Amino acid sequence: CASSLEGLAGGTPYEQYF.

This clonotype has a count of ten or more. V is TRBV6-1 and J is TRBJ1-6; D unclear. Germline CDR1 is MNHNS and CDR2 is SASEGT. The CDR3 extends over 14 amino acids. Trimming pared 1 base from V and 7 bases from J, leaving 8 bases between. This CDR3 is CASSEVFLNSPLHF. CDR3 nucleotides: TGTGCCAGCAGTGAAGTCTTTCTAAATTCACCCCTCCACTTT.

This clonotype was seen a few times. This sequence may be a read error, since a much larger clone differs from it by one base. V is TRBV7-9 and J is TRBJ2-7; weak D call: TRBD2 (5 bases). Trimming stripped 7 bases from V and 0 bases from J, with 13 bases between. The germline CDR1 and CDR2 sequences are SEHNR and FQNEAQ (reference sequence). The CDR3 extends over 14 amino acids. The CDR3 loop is CASTYDGDSYEQYF. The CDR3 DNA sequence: TGTGCCAGCACCTACGACGGGGACTCCTACGAGCAGTACTTC. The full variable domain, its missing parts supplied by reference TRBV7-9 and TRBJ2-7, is DTGVSQNPRHKITKRGQNVTFRCDPISEHNRLYWYRQTLGQGPEFLTYFQNEAQLEKSRLLSDRFSAERPKGSFSTLEIQRTEQGDSAMYLCASTYDGDSYEQYFGPGTRLTVT.

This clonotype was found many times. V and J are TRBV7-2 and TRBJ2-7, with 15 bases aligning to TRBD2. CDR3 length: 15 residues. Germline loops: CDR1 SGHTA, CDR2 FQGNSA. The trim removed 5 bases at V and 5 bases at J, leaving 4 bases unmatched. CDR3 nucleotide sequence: TGTGCCAGCAGCCGAAGGACTAGCGGGAGGGACGAGCAGTACTTC. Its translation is CASSRRTSGRDEQYF.

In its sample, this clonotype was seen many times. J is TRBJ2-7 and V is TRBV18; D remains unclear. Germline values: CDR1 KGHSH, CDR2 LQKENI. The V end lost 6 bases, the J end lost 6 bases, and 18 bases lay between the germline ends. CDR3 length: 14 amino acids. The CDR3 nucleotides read TGTGCCAGCTCGGCGGCTCTTGCCACGGTCGAGCAGTACTTC. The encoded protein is CASSAALATVEQYF.

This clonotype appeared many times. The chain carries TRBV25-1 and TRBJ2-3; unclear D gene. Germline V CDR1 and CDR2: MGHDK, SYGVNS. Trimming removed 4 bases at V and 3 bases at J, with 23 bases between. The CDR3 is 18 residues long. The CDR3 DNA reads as TGTGCCAGCAGTGGTCCATCCATCGCAGCCATCAAGACAGATACGCAGTATTTT. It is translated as CASSGPSIAAIKTDTQYF.

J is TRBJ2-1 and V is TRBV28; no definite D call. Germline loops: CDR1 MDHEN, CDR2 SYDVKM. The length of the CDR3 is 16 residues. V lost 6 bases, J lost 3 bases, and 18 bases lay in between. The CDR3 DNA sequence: TGTGCCAGCAGGACCCTGGGATCTTCAAACTACAATGAGCAGTTCTTC. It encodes CASRTLGSSNYNEQFF.